This entry concerns a single TCR beta chain. This entry belongs to a study of T cell changes during pregnancy in multiple sclerosis. Produced via immunoSEQ multiplex PCR; TCRdb's table is partial and in-frame only. The data show 50,000 or so clones, with approximately 92% seen just once and about 0.36% held by the top ten. Germline assignment: CDR1 GTSNPN and CDR2 SVGIG (reference sequence). V was shortened by 3 bases and J by 6 bases, with 11 bases between the two germline ends. The CDR3 loop spans 13 amino acids. This chain links TRBV30 with TRBJ1-4; weak D call: TRBD1 (5 bases). The clonotype was recovered from a female donor with multiple sclerosis, enrolled in a pregnancy study. Sequencing used CD4+ T cells from peripheral blood mononuclear cells, obtained before pregnancy. The CDR3 bases are TGTGCCTGGAGCGTGTGGGGGGATGAAAAACTGTTTTTT. Translation: CAWSVWGDEKLFF.